This T cell receptor beta chain stems from a study of CD8 T cells in ankylosing spondylitis. Germline CDR1 reads LGHNA; CDR2 reads YNFKEQ. Trimming removed 1 base from V and 4 bases from J; junction bases left unmatched: 4. This CDR3 is 16 amino acids long. A word on this clonotype: What it binds is unknown.

TCRdb re-analysed the 5' RACE reads in MiXCR, keeping a single row per CDR3 protein. The table shows 150,000 or so distinct CDR3 sequences, with approximately 9% occurring only once. Study-level points and caveats: Reported data indicate significant enrichment of disease-linked clones within matched ankylosing spondylitis synovial fluid.

The TCR was taken from a female donor with ankylosing spondylitis or in good health (not recorded which). Sequences were obtained from blood, either unsorted or a sorted T cell fraction (not recorded which). The rearrangement uses TRBV4-2 and TRBJ2-3; 11 positions match TRBD2. The CDR3 nucleotides are TGTGCCAGCAGCCAAGGACTAGCGGGACTTGCAGATACGCAGTATTTT. Translation: CASSQGLAGLADTQYF.